These T cell receptor beta chains were read from a single sample in a study of cytomegalovirus exposure and HLA in healthy donors. Sequencing was performed with immunoSEQ multiplex PCR; in TCRdb, only in-frame clones are kept and a portion is missing. The profile shows approximately 90,000 clones, approximately 80% of them singletons. Sequencing was carried out using PBMCs. The receptors were gathered from a woman between 40 and 50 years old in good health and CMV-seronegative. The CDR3 runs from the conserved cysteine through the conserved F or W. A D gene is named only where the DNA matches it firmly. Clone size is shown for a subset of rows, as once, few, many or a class of expanded clone.

cdr3_nt,cdr3_aa,d_call,v_call,j_call,clone_size
TGCAGCGTCAGGGTGGATGAGCAGTTCTTC,CSVRVDEQFF,.,TRBV29-1,TRBJ2-1,.
TGTGCCAGCAGTGTCCAGGAGAACACTGAAGCTTTCTTT,CASSVQENTEAFF,.,TRBV6-1,TRBJ1-1,.
TGTGCCAGCAGGCCACAACTACAGGGGAACTATGGCTACACCTTC,CASRPQLQGNYGYTF,TRBD1,TRBV6-6,TRBJ1-2,.
TGTGCCAGCAGTCGTTGGCAGGGTACTACCGGGGAGCTGTTTTTT,CASSRWQGTTGELFF,.,TRBV27,TRBJ2-2,.
TGTGCCAGCAGTACCACTAGCGCGGGCTCCTACGAGCAGTACTTC,CASSTTSAGSYEQYF,TRBD2,TRBV27,TRBJ2-7,.
TGCGCCAGCAGCTTGGTTACTGGTGGCGGAAGCTATGGCTACACCTTC,CASSLVTGGGSYGYTF,.,TRBV5-1,TRBJ1-2,once
TGTGCCAGCAGCTTGGTTCCAGGCCCCGAGTCGGACTACACCTTC,CASSLVPGPESDYTF,.,TRBV5-5,TRBJ1-2,.
TGTGCCAGCAGTTTATACGGGGGAAGTAACCGCGAGCAGTACTTC,CASSLYGGSNREQYF,.,TRBV28,TRBJ2-7,.
TGTGCCAGCAGCTCCTGGGGGACAGGACCTCTTGGAAACACCATATATTTT,CASSSWGTGPLGNTIYF,TRBD1,TRBV5-6,TRBJ1-3,few
TGTGCCAGCAGCCTCCGACATGGCACAGATACGCAGTATTTT,CASSLRHGTDTQYF,.,TRBV5-6,TRBJ2-3,.
TGCGCCAGCAGCCCCGGGACAGGCAATCAGCCCCAGCATTTT,CASSPGTGNQPQHF,TRBD1,TRBV4-1,TRBJ1-5,.
TGTGCCAGCAGTTACGGCAGGGGTGACTATGGCTACACCTTC,CASSYGRGDYGYTF,.,TRBV6-6,TRBJ1-2,.
TGTGCCGTCGGCGCAGGGAGGGCCACTGAAGCTTTCTTT,CAVGAGRATEAFF,.,TRBV27,TRBJ1-1,.
TGTGCCACCACCGCGGTCGACAGGATGCCCGCTGGGGAGCTGTTTTTT,CATTAVDRMPAGELFF,.,TRBV2,TRBJ2-2,.
TGTGCCAGCAGTGTGCAGGGGGCGTGGGGGGCCAACGTCCTGACTTTC,CASSVQGAWGANVLTF,TRBD1,TRBV6-1,TRBJ2-6,.
TGTGCCAGTAGTAGGGACAGAGAGAACACTGAAGCTTTCTTT,CASSRDRENTEAFF,TRBD1,TRBV19,TRBJ1-1,.
TGTGCCAGCAGCCCCTCTTGGAGCAGCACAGATACGCAGTATTTT,CASSPSWSSTDTQYF,.,TRBV7-9,TRBJ2-3,.
TGTGCCTGGAGCCCGGGACTAGCGACGGATGAGCAGTTCTTC,CAWSPGLATDEQFF,TRBD2,TRBV30,TRBJ2-1,.
TGTGCCAGCAGCAAGGGACAGGGGTTGACCACCGGGGAGCTGTTTTTT,CASSKGQGLTTGELFF,TRBD1,TRBV5-4,TRBJ2-2,.
TGTGCCAGCGACAGGGGTGGCTCCTATAATTCACCCCTCCACTTT,CASDRGGSYNSPLHF,TRBD1,TRBV19,TRBJ1-6,.
TGCGCCAGCAGAGGACAGGGATCCACTGAAGCTTTCTTT,CASRGQGSTEAFF,TRBD1,TRBV5-1,TRBJ1-1,.
TGTGCCTGGAGCCCAGGGGTCAGGGAGGAGCAGTACTTC,CAWSPGVREEQYF,.,TRBV30,TRBJ2-7,once
TGTGCCAGCAGCTTTACGGGACAGGGGAATGGCTACACCTTC,CASSFTGQGNGYTF,TRBD1,TRBV11-2,TRBJ1-2,.
TGTGCCAGCAGTTCCCTACAGGGATGGGTATCTGAAGCTTTCTTT,CASSSLQGWVSEAFF,.,TRBV6-5,TRBJ1-1,.
TGTGCCAGCAGTCGCGGGACTAGCGGGGGTTGGGATACGCAGTATTTT,CASSRGTSGGWDTQYF,TRBD2,TRBV27,TRBJ2-3,.
TGCGCCAGCAGCTTGATAGTCGGTTCGTCGGAGACCCAGTACTTC,CASSLIVGSSETQYF,.,TRBV5-1,TRBJ2-5,.
TGTGCCACCAGCATTCCGGTGGCCCGGACAGGGGACACTGAAGCTTTCTTT,CATSIPVARTGDTEAFF,TRBD1,TRBV15,TRBJ1-1,.
TGCGCCAGCAGCTTGTATTTTCAGGGAAATGAAAAACTGTTTTTT,CASSLYFQGNEKLFF,.,TRBV5-1,TRBJ1-4,.
TGTGCCAGTAGTTCCCGACAGGGGGCATGGGACACTGAAGCTTTCTTT,CASSSRQGAWDTEAFF,TRBD1,TRBV19,TRBJ1-1,few
TGTGCCAGCATTTGGGGCACGATGAACACTGAAGCTTTCTTT,CASIWGTMNTEAFF,.,TRBV2,TRBJ1-1,few
TGTGCCAGCAGCCCTGGGGGCTCGGGGGGGTACACAGATACGCAGTATTTT,CASSPGGSGGYTDTQYF,TRBD2,TRBV11-2,TRBJ2-3,.
TGTGCCAGCAGTTACTCGAGGCGGTCCGTTGAGGCTTTCTTT,CASSYSRRSVEAFF,.,TRBV6-5,TRBJ1-1,.